This T cell receptor beta chain was captured in a study of blood T cell repertoires in COVID-19. Looking at the study overall: Samples came from the United States, Italy and Spain, spanning acute and convalescent COVID-19.

Looked up from germline, CDR1 is SGDLS and CDR2 is YYNGEE. V was clipped by 0 bases and J by 4 bases, with 11 bases between them. The CDR3 is 15 amino acids. The assay was immunoSEQ multiplex PCR, and TCRdb's table has in-frame clones only and misses some. Found here are 85,000 to 95,000 clones, 89% of them singletons; the top ten hold roughly 5.1%. It was during active infection that Seattle patients were enrolled and then longitudinally followed. J is TRBJ2-1 and V is TRBV9, with D possibly matching TRBD2 (5 bases). The receptor's source is a man aged 55 to 69 with COVID-19, enrolled during active disease. Sequencing was carried out using peripheral blood. The CDR3 is CASSVAGDTYNEQFF. The CDR3 bases are TGTGCCAGCAGCGTAGCCGGGGATACATACAATGAGCAGTTCTTC.